Listed here are 20 T cell receptor beta chains from one sample, sequenced in a study of T cell responses to AZD1222 COVID-19 vaccine. The assay was immunoSEQ multiplex PCR, and TCRdb's table has in-frame clones only and misses some. The sample shows fewer than 100,000 clones, around nine tenths of them seen only once. This material consisted of peripheral blood, taken 28 days after the second AZD1222 dose. The receptors come from an adult who received the AZD1222 COVID-19 vaccine.

The chain combines TRBV9 with TRBJ2-7; 7 nucleotides match TRBD1. V lost 1 base to trimming and J lost 0 bases; unmatched junction nucleotides: 7. This CDR3 region has 16 residues. CDR1 and CDR2 (germline): SGDLS, YYNGEE. Here the CDR3 reads CASSVFGQASSYEQYF. The CDR3 DNA reads as TGTGCCAGCAGCGTATTTGGACAGGCCTCCTCCTACGAGCAGTACTTC. Drawing the rest from reference TRBV9 and TRBJ2-7, the complete variable domain is DSGVTQTPKHLITATGQRVTLRCSPRSGDLSVYWYQQSLDQGLQFLIQYYNGEERAKGNILERFSAQQFPDLHSELNLSSLELGDSALYFCASSVFGQASSYEQYFGPGTRLTVT.

The chain links TRBV6-6 to TRBJ2-7; D remains ambiguous. This CDR3 region has 12 residues. The V end lost 6 bases, the J end lost 0 bases, and 6 bases lay between the germline ends. The germline CDR1 and CDR2 sequences are MNHNY and SVGAGI (reference sequence). CDR3 region: CASRENSYEQYF. In DNA, the CDR3 is TGTGCCAGCAGAGAAAACTCCTACGAGCAGTACTTC.

The sample holds a few counts of this clone. The chain recombines TRBV3-1 (or the pseudogene TRBV3-2) with TRBJ2-3; 7 bases agree with TRBD2. With 6 bases clipped from V and 5 bases from J, the junction kept 14 bases outside the gene matches. Germline V lookup: CDR1 LGHDT, CDR2 YNNKEL (reference sequence). The CDR3 covers 16 residues. CDR3 DNA sequence: TGTGCCAGCAGTAAAGGTAGTGCGGGGGAGGGAGATACGCAGTATTTT. Protein sequence: CASSKGSAGEGDTQYF.

The genes are TRBV5-1 and TRBJ2-2; TRBD1 or TRBD2 may be the D gene (5 bases each). The CDR3 sequence is 14 residues long. The germline V gene encodes CDR1 SGHRS and CDR2 YFSETQ. Deletions cut 5 bases from V and 0 bases from J, with 8 bases between. CDR3 residues: CASRGDANTGELFF. DNA of the CDR3: TGCGCCAGCAGGGGGGACGCGAACACCGGGGAGCTGTTTTTT.

This rearrangement joins TRBV11-1 to TRBJ1-6; the match to TRBD1 covers 8 bases. The CDR3 is 15 residues long. Unmatched junction bases numbered 9, after V lost 5 bases and J lost 9 bases. Germline V gene lookup returns CDR1 SGHAT and CDR2 FQDESV (reference sequence). CDR3 amino acids: CASSPRQGAVSPLHF. CDR3 DNA: TGTGCCAGCAGCCCCCGGCAGGGGGCTGTTTCACCCCTCCACTTT.

For this clone: One junction end does not reproduce the germline sequence, and a read error may be involved. J is TRBJ1-1 and V is TRBV27, with D maybe TRBD1 (5 bases). This CDR3 has 15 amino acids. CDR1 is MNHEY and CDR2 is SMNVEV in the germline V gene (reference sequence). The CDR3 DNA is TGTGCCGGCAGGTCCCTAGGGACGGTGAACACTGAAGCTTTCTTT. Translated: CAGRSLGTVNTEAFF.

The J gene is TRBJ1-3, the V gene TRBV9; D not certain. Between the trimmed V and J ends, which lost 7 bases and 0 bases, there was a span of 8 bases. CDR1 and CDR2 from the germline V gene are SGDLS and YYNGEE. This CDR3 spans 13 amino acids. The CDR3 protein is CASRGISGNTIYF. The CDR3 DNA reads TGTGCCAGCCGGGGAATCTCTGGAAACACCATATATTTT.

V is TRBV4-2 and J is TRBJ1-4, with TRBD1 as a possible D gene (6 bases). The CDR3 is 17 amino acids. The V gene lost 1 base and the J gene lost 3 bases, with 15 bases spanning the gap. CDR1 is LGHNA and CDR2 is YNFKEQ in the germline V gene. In nucleotides, the CDR3 is TGTGCCAGCAGCCAAGGTCAGGGGAGTATGGCTAATGAAAAACTGTTTTTT. Its translation: CASSQGQGSMANEKLFF.

The chain joins TRBV27 to TRBJ1-6, with 8 positions matching TRBD1. Germline V gene lookup returns CDR1 MNHEY and CDR2 SMNVEV (reference sequence). Trimming took 5 bases from V and 2 from J; bases not matched to a gene: 8. There are 17 residues in the CDR3. The chain's CDR3 is CASSRKTGGTYNSPLHF. The CDR3 DNA reads as TGTGCCAGCAGTCGTAAAACAGGGGGAACCTATAATTCACCCCTCCACTTT.

V gene TRBV9 combines with J gene TRBJ2-3; 14 bases match TRBD2. This CDR3 spans 15 amino acids. Germline CDR1 and CDR2: SGDLS and YYNGEE. With 5 bases clipped from V and 3 bases from J, the junction kept 2 bases outside the gene matches. The CDR3 DNA is TGTGCCAGCAGAGGACTAGCGGGGGGTACAGATACGCAGTATTTT. Amino acid sequence: CASRGLAGGTDTQYF.

The chain uses TRBV11-2 and TRBJ1-2; no firm D call. V lost 3 bases and J 7 bases, leaving 12 bases between the germline ends. Germline CDR1 and CDR2: SGHAT and FQNNGV. The CDR3 is 13 residues long. CDR3 in amino acids: CASSFNLFTGYTF. As DNA, the CDR3 is TGTGCCAGCAGCTTCAACTTGTTTACTGGCTACACCTTC.

The sample holds one count of this clone. V usage is TRBV2 and J usage is TRBJ2-3, with D perhaps TRBD2 (7 bases). The CDR3 totals 15 residues. Germline-derived CDR1 and CDR2 are SNHLY and FYNNEI. Trimming left V 4 bases short and J 6 bases short, with 17 bases between. The CDR3: CASSVSLGGGDTQYF. The CDR3 DNA follows: TGTGCCAGCAGTGTCTCGCTGGGGGGGGGCGATACGCAGTATTTT.

The V call is TRBV12-3 or TRBV12-4, the J call TRBJ2-2, with a weak D call TRBD2 (5 bases). Trimming shortened V by 2 bases and J by 6 bases, and 7 bases separated the two germline ends. This CDR3 region has 13 residues. DNA of the CDR3: TGTGCCAGCAGTTTACGGACTTCCGGGGAGCTGTTTTTT. Protein product: CASSLRTSGELFF.

V gene TRBV2 combines with J gene TRBJ1-1; D possibly corresponds to TRBD1 (6 bases). The V end was cut by 7 bases, the J end by 4 bases, with 13 bases between. The CDR3 is 13 residues long. CDR1 and CDR2 from the germline V gene are SNHLY and FYNNEI. CDR3 nucleotide sequence: TGTGCCAGCACAGGGGTCGGGGGCACTGAAGCTTTCTTT. Its protein is CASTGVGGTEAFF.

The chain couples TRBV7-2 to TRBJ1-2, with TRBD1 identical over 8 bases. The junction had 1 base not matched to a gene; V was cut back by 1 base and J by 3 bases. This CDR3 has 14 residues. Germline assignment: CDR1 SGHTA and CDR2 FQGNSA. The CDR3 here is CASSLEQGDYGYTF. CDR3 bases: TGTGCCAGCAGCTTAGAACAGGGGGACTATGGCTACACCTTC.

The J gene is TRBJ2-5, the V gene TRBV29-1; D assignment may be TRBD1 or TRBD2 (6 bases each). CDR1 is SQVTM and CDR2 is ANQGSEA in the germline V gene. V was pared by 1 base and J by 5 bases, with 11 bases between. The CDR3 consists of 13 residues. CDR3 nucleotides: TGCAGCGTTGAAGGGGGGGCCCGGGAGACCCAGTACTTC. Translation gives CSVEGGARETQYF.

The chain uses TRBV7-6 and TRBJ1-2; no clear D. Germline V CDR1 and CDR2: SGHVS, FNYEAQ. V was trimmed by 1 base and J by 0 bases, leaving 9 bases between them. The CDR3 consists of 15 residues. The CDR3 DNA reads TGTGCCAGCAGCTTAGGCACAGCAGCTAACTATGGCTACACCTTC. It is translated as CASSLGTAANYGYTF.

This chain uses TRBV6-1 with TRBJ2-5; D tentatively fits TRBD1 or TRBD2 (5 bases each). Germline V gives CDR1 MNHNS, CDR2 SASEGT. V was clipped by 0 bases and J by 4 bases, with 12 bases between them. This CDR3 contains 15 residues. The chain's CDR3 is CASSEALPRGETQYF. CDR3 DNA: TGTGCCAGCAGTGAAGCCTTACCGAGGGGAGAGACCCAGTACTTC.

The rearrangement links TRBV6-5 to TRBJ1-5; 7 bases align to TRBD1. The CDR3 runs to 14 residues. The V gene end was trimmed by 6 bases and the J gene end by 2 bases; junction bases not matched to a gene: 4. Looked up from germline, CDR1 is MNHEY and CDR2 is SVGAGI. CDR3 coding DNA: TGTGCCAGCAGACCGACAGGGCGCAATCAGCCCCAGCATTTT. This translates into CASRPTGRNQPQHF.

The chain recombines TRBV7-9 with TRBJ1-5, with D unclear. Trimming pared 5 bases from V and 4 bases from J, leaving 6 bases between. Germline lookup yields CDR1 SEHNR and CDR2 FQNEAQ (reference sequence). The CDR3 spans 12 residues. The CDR3 DNA reads TGTGCCAGCAGCCCGGGAAATCAGCCCCAGCATTTT. Protein sequence: CASSPGNQPQHF.